Listed below are T cell receptor beta chains from one sample, sequenced in a study of TIL therapy for anti-PD-1-resistant metastatic lung cancer. The assay was immunoSEQ multiplex PCR, and TCRdb's table has in-frame clones only and misses some. This sample has tens of thousands of clones, with roughly 66% found just once. Sequencing was performed on blood, taken at baseline. Receptor source: a person between 30 and 79 years old with non-small cell lung cancer. The CDR3 runs from the conserved cysteine through the conserved F or W. Each record gives: CDR3 DNA, CDR3 protein, V gene, clone size, D gene, J gene. A D gene is named only where the DNA matches it firmly. Expanded clones are given a class, and other clones once, few, many or no size at all.

CDR3 DNA: TGTGCCAGCAGTTTAGGTATGAGAGTGGGTAATGAGCAGTTCTTC
CDR3 protein: CASSLGMRVGNEQFF
V gene: TRBV28
clone size: -
D gene: -
J gene: TRBJ2-1

CDR3 DNA: TGTGCAAGTCGCTCTGGCTCAGTTACTTATAATTCACCCCTCCACTTT
CDR3 protein: CASRSGSVTYNSPLHF
V gene: TRBV12-2
clone size: once
D gene: -
J gene: TRBJ1-6

CDR3 DNA: TGTGCCAGTAACTTTGGCCGACAGGGGGTTCAGCCCCAGCATTTT
CDR3 protein: CASNFGRQGVQPQHF
V gene: TRBV19
clone size: -
D gene: TRBD1
J gene: TRBJ1-5

CDR3 DNA: TGTGCCAGCAGCTTGGTCGGGTCAGGGGGCGATGGCAATGAGCAGTTCTTC
CDR3 protein: CASSLVGSGGDGNEQFF
V gene: TRBV5-6
clone size: -
D gene: TRBD1
J gene: TRBJ2-1

CDR3 DNA: TGCGCCAGCAGTGAGGGACAGGCCGTACAAGAGACCCAGTACTTC
CDR3 protein: CASSEGQAVQETQYF
V gene: TRBV10-1
clone size: -
D gene: TRBD1
J gene: TRBJ2-5

CDR3 DNA: TGTGCCAGCAGCGTTAGCGGGAGCTCCTACAATGAGCAGTTCTTC
CDR3 protein: CASSVSGSSYNEQFF
V gene: TRBV9
clone size: -
D gene: TRBD2
J gene: TRBJ2-1

CDR3 DNA: TGTGCCAGCGGGGAGCGGGCGACCGGGGGGGGAGCTTTCTTT
CDR3 protein: CASGERATGGGAFF
V gene: TRBV6-1
clone size: -
D gene: -
J gene: TRBJ1-1

CDR3 DNA: TGTGCCAGCAGCTTGGTGGGGGCGATTGTTGGCTACACCTTC
CDR3 protein: CASSLVGAIVGYTF
V gene: TRBV5-4
clone size: -
D gene: -
J gene: TRBJ1-2

CDR3 DNA: -
CDR3 protein: CASIPNQYVGTQYF
V gene: TRBV25-1
clone size: -
D gene: -
J gene: TRBJ2-5

CDR3 DNA: TGTGCCAGCAGTGAAACAAGCGGGGGACTCATTCATACGCAGTATTTT
CDR3 protein: CASSETSGGLIHTQYF
V gene: TRBV25-1
clone size: -
D gene: TRBD2
J gene: TRBJ2-3

CDR3 DNA: TGTGCCAGTACCCATCCGCCGGGACAGGGGGTCTCTGGGGCCAACGTCCTGACTTTC
CDR3 protein: CASTHPPGQGVSGANVLTF
V gene: TRBV19
clone size: -
D gene: TRBD1
J gene: TRBJ2-6

CDR3 DNA: TGTGCCAGCAGCCTCGCATTCAATCAGCCCCAGCATTTT
CDR3 protein: CASSLAFNQPQHF
V gene: TRBV6-5
clone size: -
D gene: -
J gene: TRBJ1-5

CDR3 DNA: TGTGCCCCAGCCCGGGACAGGGTTTACGAGCAGTACTTC
CDR3 protein: CAPARDRVYEQYF
V gene: TRBV19
clone size: -
D gene: TRBD1
J gene: TRBJ2-7